The 15 T cell receptor beta chains below come from one sample, sequenced in a study of T cells in Graves' hyperthyroidism and ophthalmopathy. Amplification yielded TCR beta CDR3 regions, with RNA transcripts as the source. A set of HTBI primers served as the primers for a first-round RT-PCR of the TCR CDR3. MiXCR, applied by TCRdb to the multiplex PCR reads, yields one record per CDR3 protein. The table lists roughly 650,000 distinct CDR3 sequences, about 16% of them singletons. Material: blood. Source of these receptors: a woman aged 40 to 49 with Graves' ophthalmopathy.

This clonotype was seen only a few times. The rearrangement joins TRBV5-1 to TRBJ1-6, with 7 bases aligning to TRBD1. Trimming cost V 0 bases and J 9 bases; bases outside gene matches: 12. Germline CDR1 SGHRS, CDR2 YFSETQ. This CDR3 has 17 residues. The CDR3 is CASSLDPAGGIPSPLHF. CDR3 in DNA: TGCGCCAGCAGCTTGGATCCCGCAGGGGGTATCCCTTCACCCCTCCACTTT.

The gene calls are TRBV27 and TRBJ2-2; D is undetermined. Germline V gives CDR1 MNHEY, CDR2 SMNVEV (reference sequence). The CDR3 totals 17 residues. V was cut by 7 bases and J by 1 base, with 19 bases left in between. Here the CDR3 reads CASTLSGEVLNTGELFF. In DNA, the CDR3 is TGTGCCAGCACCCTAAGTGGTGAAGTACTGAACACCGGGGAGCTGTTTTTT.

The gene calls are TRBV4-1 and TRBJ1-2; 7 bases are a match to TRBD1. J was trimmed by 5 bases and V by 1 base; bases with no gene match: 13. Germline CDR1 is MGHRA and CDR2 is YSYEKL. The CDR3 has 17 residues. CDR3 bases: TGCGCCAGCAGCCAAGGGCGGGGCACAGGGGAGAAATATGGCTACACCTTC. Translating it yields CASSQGRGTGEKYGYTF.

This clonotype was counted only a few times. The genes are TRBV9 and TRBJ1-1, with a tentative D call TRBD1 (5 bases). CDR3 size: 14 residues. The germline CDR1 and CDR2 sequences are SGDLS and YYNGEE. The germline V and J ends were trimmed by 1 base and 4 bases, with 11 bases remaining between them. The CDR3 protein is CASSVRDGITEAFF. The CDR3 nucleotides read TGTGCCAGCAGCGTACGGGACGGGATCACTGAAGCTTTCTTT. Looking up the rest from reference TRBV9 and TRBJ1-1 gives the full variable domain: DSGVTQTPKHLITATGQRVTLRCSPRSGDLSVYWYQQSLDQGLQFLIQYYNGEERAKGNILERFSAQQFPDLHSELNLSSLELGDSALYFCASSVRDGITEAFFGQGTRLTVV.

This clonotype was counted at least ten times. The chain uses TRBV20-1 and TRBJ2-7; a weak D match, TRBD1 (5 bases). The CDR3 is 11 residues long. Germline assignment: CDR1 DFQATT and CDR2 SNEGSKA (reference sequence). The ends were cut back, 2 bases at V and 3 bases at J, with 5 bases in the middle. The CDR3 sequence is CSARQGYEQYF. As DNA, the CDR3 is TGCAGTGCTAGACAGGGCTACGAGCAGTACTTC.

This clonotype occurred a few times. The rearrangement links TRBV7-2 to TRBJ2-2; 10 bases are shared with TRBD2. V was clipped by 3 bases and J by 7 bases; unmatched bases: 8. The CDR3 is 16 amino acids. Germline V lookup: CDR1 SGHTA, CDR2 FQGNSA. The CDR3 nucleotides are TGTGCCAGCAGCTTGGTAGCGGGGGGATTCGTCGGGGAGCTGTTTTTT. Amino acids: CASSLVAGGFVGELFF.

This chain connects TRBV20-1 to TRBJ2-3; 12 bases are shared with TRBD2. Germline trimming cut 1 base from V and 1 base from J; bases unmatched to any gene: 15. The germline gives CDR1 DFQATT, CDR2 SNEGSKA (reference sequence). This CDR3 region has 20 residues. The CDR3 protein is CSARALNRETSGGGTDTQYF. The CDR3 DNA sequence: TGCAGTGCTAGAGCTCTAAACAGGGAGACTAGCGGGGGAGGCACAGATACGCAGTATTTT.

This clonotype was counted a few times. V gene TRBV6-1 combines with J gene TRBJ2-3, with D tentatively TRBD2 (5 bases). In germline, CDR1 is MNHNS, CDR2 SASEGT. Deletions cut 7 bases from V and 5 bases from J, with 13 bases between. This CDR3 has 13 residues. The CDR3 loop reads CASTELGRDTQYF. The CDR3 nucleotides read TGTGCCAGCACCGAACTGGGGAGAGATACGCAGTATTTT.

The V gene is TRBV7-9, the J gene TRBJ2-7, with TRBD2 matching 11 bases. The germline V gene has CDR1 SEHNR and CDR2 FQNEAQ (reference sequence). Trimming at V came to 0 bases and at J to 1 base, leaving 14 bases not matched to a gene. CDR3 size: 20 residues. The CDR3 DNA reads TGTGCCAGCAGCTTAGCGAGTGGGCCAACTGGGACTAGCGGTTCCTACGAGCAGTACTTC. It yields the protein CASSLASGPTGTSGSYEQYF. Complete variable domain (other parts from reference TRBV7-9 and TRBJ2-7): DTGVSQNPRHKITKRGQNVTFRCDPISEHNRLYWYRQTLGQGPEFLTYFQNEAQLEKSRLLSDRFSAERPKGSFSTLEIQRTEQGDSAMYLCASSLASGPTGTSGSYEQYFGPGTRLTVT.

The CDR3 bases are TGTGCCAGCAGCGGCCCAGGGGGACATTTGTACAATGAGCAGTTCTTC. The encoded protein is CASSGPGGHLYNEQFF. This chain joins TRBV13 and TRBJ2-1, with 7 bases matching TRBD1. The J segment lost 4 bases and the V segment lost 5 bases, leaving 11 bases of the junction unmatched. The germline V gene encodes CDR1 PRHDT and CDR2 FYEKMQ (reference sequence). CDR3 length equals 16 residues.

Many counts were recorded for this clonotype. J is TRBJ2-5 and V is TRBV5-6; the D call may be TRBD1 or TRBD2 (5 bases each). Germline V gene sequence: CDR1 SGHDT, CDR2 YYEEEE. There are 14 residues in the CDR3. V lost 4 bases, J lost 4 bases, and 14 bases lay in between. The CDR3 here is CASSLRGLRETQYF. Here the CDR3 DNA reads TGTGCCAGCAGCCTGAGGGGTTTACGAGAGACCCAGTACTTC.

This chain joins TRBV6-1 and TRBJ1-5; 10 bases map to TRBD1. The germline gives CDR1 MNHNS, CDR2 SASEGT. The CDR3 is made up of 16 amino acids. The V gene end was trimmed by 6 bases and the J gene end by 7 bases; junction bases not matched to a gene: 12. CDR3 sequence (DNA): TGTGCCAGCAGACTCGACAGGGGGCAGTTCAGCCAGCCCCAGCATTTT. Protein: CASRLDRGQFSQPQHF.

This clonotype was seen only a few times. The chain carries TRBV5-4 and TRBJ2-3; D might be TRBD2 (5 bases). V shed 0 bases and J shed 12 bases, with 11 bases lying between them. The CDR3 length is 12 residues. Germline loops: CDR1 SGHNT, CDR2 YYREEE (reference sequence). CDR3: CASSLGVDSQYF. DNA for the CDR3: TGTGCCAGCAGCTTGGGGGTGGACTCCCAGTATTTT.

This sequence joins TRBV28 and TRBJ1-1; D call uncertain. CDR1 MDHEN and CDR2 SYDVKM come from the germline V gene. V was cut by 5 bases and J by 2 bases, with 15 bases left in between. CDR3 length equals 15 residues. The CDR3 protein is CASSPSGKANTEAFF. The CDR3 region has the DNA TGTGCCAGCAGTCCCTCGGGGAAGGCCAACACTGAAGCTTTCTTT.

This clonotype was recorded many times. The genes are TRBV5-1 and TRBJ1-4, with 7 nucleotides matching TRBD1. This CDR3 has 14 amino acids. Trimming cost V 3 bases and J 6 bases; bases outside gene matches: 5. CDR1 is SGHRS, CDR2 YFSETQ, per germline. Here the CDR3 DNA reads TGCGCCAGCAGCTACGGACAGGAGGATGAAAAACTGTTTTTT. This encodes CASSYGQEDEKLFF.